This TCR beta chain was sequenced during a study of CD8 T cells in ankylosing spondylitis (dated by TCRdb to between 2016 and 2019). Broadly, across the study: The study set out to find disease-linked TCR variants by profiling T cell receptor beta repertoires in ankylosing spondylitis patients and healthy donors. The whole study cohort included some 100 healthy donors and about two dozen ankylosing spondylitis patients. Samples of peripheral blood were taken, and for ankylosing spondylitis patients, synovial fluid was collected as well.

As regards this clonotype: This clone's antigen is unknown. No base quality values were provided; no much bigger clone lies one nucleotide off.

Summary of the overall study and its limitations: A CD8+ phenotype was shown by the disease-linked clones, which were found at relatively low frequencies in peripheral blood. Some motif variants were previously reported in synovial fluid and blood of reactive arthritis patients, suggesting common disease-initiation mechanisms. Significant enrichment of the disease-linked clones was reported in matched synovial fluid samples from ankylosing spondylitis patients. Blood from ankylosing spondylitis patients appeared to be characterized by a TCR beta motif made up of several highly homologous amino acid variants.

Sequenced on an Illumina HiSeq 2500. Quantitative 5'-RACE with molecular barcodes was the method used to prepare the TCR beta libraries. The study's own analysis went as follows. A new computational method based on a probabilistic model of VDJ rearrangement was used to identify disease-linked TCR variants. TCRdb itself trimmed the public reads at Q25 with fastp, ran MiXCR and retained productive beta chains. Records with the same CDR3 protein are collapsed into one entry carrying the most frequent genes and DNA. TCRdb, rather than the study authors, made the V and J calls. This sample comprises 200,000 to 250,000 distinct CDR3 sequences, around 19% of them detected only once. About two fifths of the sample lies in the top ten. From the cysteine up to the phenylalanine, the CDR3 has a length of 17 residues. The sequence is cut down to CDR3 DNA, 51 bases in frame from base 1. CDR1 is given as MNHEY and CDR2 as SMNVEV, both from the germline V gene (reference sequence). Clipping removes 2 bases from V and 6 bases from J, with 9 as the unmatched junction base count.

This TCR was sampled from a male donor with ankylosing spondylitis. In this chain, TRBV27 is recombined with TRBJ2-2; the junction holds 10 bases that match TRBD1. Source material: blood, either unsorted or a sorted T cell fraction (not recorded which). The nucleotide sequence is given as TGTGCCAGCAGTTTACCTAGGACAGGGGGGTTCGCCGGGGAGCTGTTTTTT. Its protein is CASSLPRTGGFAGELFF.